This T cell receptor beta chain stems from a study of blood T cell repertoires in COVID-19. The CDR3 extends over 14 amino acids. Unmatched junction bases numbered 4, after V lost 8 bases and J lost 1 base. Germline-derived CDR1 and CDR2 are SNHLY and FYNNEI. TCRdb's table, derived via immunoSEQ multiplex PCR, lists solely in-frame clones and lacks some. The table lists 70,000 to 90,000 clones, 84% of them singletons. This clone has just a few counts. The V call is TRBV2, the J call TRBJ2-2, with 7 positions matching TRBD1. The TCR originated in a human donor in a cohort sampled during active COVID-19. The sample comprised peripheral blood. The CDR3 region is CASYRDRNTGELFF. The CDR3, as DNA: TGTGCCAGCTACCGGGACAGGAACACCGGGGAGCTGTTTTTT.